The 31 T cell receptor beta chains below were found in one sample sequenced in a study of blood T cells in healthy people across ages. Sample-barcoded 5' priming and a J-beta primer mix drove a second PCR of roughly 6 to 12 cycles. MiXCR was run by TCRdb on the 5' RACE reads, yielding one entry per CDR3 protein. The sample consists of approximately 1,700,000 distinct CDR3 sequences, roughly two fifths of them appearing once. Sequencing was done on a sample of blood. These receptor sequences come from a human donor in good health.

The V and J genes are TRBV6-5 and TRBJ1-5, with TRBD1 as a possible D gene (5 bases). Trimming removed 5 bases from V and 5 bases from J, with 16 bases in between. The CDR3 covers 15 residues. The V gene's germline CDR1 is MNHEY and CDR2 SVGAGI. The CDR3, as DNA: TGTGCCAGCAGTCCGGACGGGGGAGCCGATCAGCCCCAGCATTTT. Translated, it gives CASSPDGGADQPQHF.

This clonotype has just a few counts. The rearrangement links TRBV6-1 to TRBJ2-1; D is undetermined. The germline V gene has CDR1 MNHNS and CDR2 SASEGT. The V end was cut by 0 bases, the J end by 6 bases, with 18 bases between. The CDR3 runs 17 residues. Here the CDR3 reads CASSEAPPQNPANEQFF. CDR3 DNA: TGTGCCAGCAGTGAAGCGCCCCCCCAAAATCCGGCCAATGAGCAGTTCTTC.

The V gene is TRBV20-1, the J gene TRBJ2-5, with D perhaps matching TRBD1 or TRBD2 (5 bases each). This CDR3 is 15 amino acids long. Trimming left V 4 bases short and J 1 base short, with 16 bases between. Germline-derived CDR1 and CDR2 are DFQATT and SNEGSKA (reference sequence). CDR3 amino acids: CSAIMEPGGQETQYF. The CDR3 nucleotides are TGCAGTGCTATAATGGAACCTGGGGGCCAAGAGACCCAGTACTTC.

The count of this clonotype is one. V is TRBV5-8 and J is TRBJ2-1; no clear D. The V gene lost 1 base and the J gene lost 10 bases, with 12 bases spanning the gap. The CDR3 covers 13 residues. Germline V gene sequence: CDR1 SGHTS, CDR2 YDEGEE. The CDR3 region has the DNA TGTGCCAGCAGCTTGCTCTGGTCCCAGGAGCAGTTCTTC. Protein sequence: CASSLLWSQEQFF.

The V and J genes are TRBV7-9 and TRBJ2-1, with 9 bases matching TRBD1. The junction had 12 bases not matched to a gene; V was cut back by 2 bases and J by 4 bases. CDR1 SEHNR and CDR2 FQNEAQ come from the germline V gene (reference sequence). The CDR3 loop spans 18 amino acids. CDR3 amino acids: CASSLPDRGRGVYNEQFF. CDR3 bases: TGTGCCAGCAGCTTACCGGACAGGGGAAGGGGGGTATACAATGAGCAGTTCTTC. The full variable domain, in which reference TRBV7-9 and TRBJ2-1 provide the parts outside the CDR3, is DTGVSQNPRHKITKRGQNVTFRCDPISEHNRLYWYRQTLGQGPEFLTYFQNEAQLEKSRLLSDRFSAERPKGSFSTLEIQRTEQGDSAMYLCASSLPDRGRGVYNEQFFGPGTRLTVL.

This clonotype appeared many times. The junction differs from germline at one of its ends, possibly a read error. This chain joins TRBV4-1 and TRBJ1-2; the D gene is possibly TRBD1 (6 bases). Germline V gene data show CDR1 as MGHRA and CDR2 as YSYEKL. The CDR3 loop spans 14 amino acids. The DNA of the CDR3 is TGTGCCAGCAGCCAGGCAGGGGCTAACTATGGCTACACCTTC. Translating it yields CASSQAGANYGYTF.

This clonotype was counted between two and nine times. The J gene is TRBJ2-3, the V gene TRBV11-1; D is undetermined. V lost 3 bases and J 3 bases, leaving 7 bases between the germline ends. The germline V gene encodes CDR1 SGHAT and CDR2 FQDESV (reference sequence). The CDR3 has 13 residues. CDR3 DNA sequence: TGTGCCAGCAGCTTCAAGCCGACAGATACGCAGTATTTT. This codes for CASSFKPTDTQYF.

The gene calls are TRBV9 and TRBJ2-1, with D perhaps TRBD1 or TRBD2 (7 bases each). Germline V gene sequence: CDR1 SGDLS, CDR2 YYNGEE. V was shortened by 4 bases and J by 8 bases, with 19 bases between the two germline ends. This CDR3 is built from 15 residues. The CDR3 region has the DNA TGTGCCAGCAGCCCAGGGAGGGGGCCGGGGGATGAGCAGTTCTTC. It codes for CASSPGRGPGDEQFF.

The chain employs TRBV4-2 and TRBJ2-7, with TRBD1 identical over 10 bases. There are 15 residues in the CDR3. V lost 4 bases, J lost 1 base, and 4 bases stayed unmatched. The germline V gene encodes CDR1 LGHNA and CDR2 YNFKEQ. CDR3 in DNA: TGTGCCAGCAGCCGGGGGGACAGGGGATCCTACGAGCAGTACTTC. Amino acid sequence: CASSRGDRGSYEQYF.

Concerning this clonotype: At one end, the junction sequence differs from germline, possibly due to a read error. The chain carries TRBV5-1 and TRBJ2-1; D possibly corresponds to TRBD2 (7 bases). Germline lookup yields CDR1 SGHRS and CDR2 YFSETQ. This CDR3 comprises 15 residues. CDR3 in amino acids: CASSRGGGSYDEQFF. DNA of the CDR3: TGCGCCAGCAGCCGCGGGGGCGGCTCCTACGATGAGCAGTTCTTC.

This chain joins TRBV7-9 and TRBJ1-2; 7 positions agree with TRBD1. Germline CDR1 and CDR2: SEHNR and FQNEAQ (reference sequence). Germline trimming cut 10 bases from V and 4 bases from J; bases unmatched to any gene: 9. The length of the CDR3 is 13 residues. The CDR3: CATTGVQGYGYTF. CDR3 bases: TGTGCCACCACAGGGGTTCAGGGCTATGGCTACACCTTC.

The chain carries TRBV5-6 and TRBJ2-1; 8 bases map to TRBD1. The germline gives CDR1 SGHDT, CDR2 YYEEEE. The CDR3 has 16 residues. With 3 bases clipped from V and 7 bases from J, the junction kept 12 bases outside the gene matches. As DNA, the CDR3 is TGTGCCAGCAGCTCTCCACCAGGGACAGGTTCTAATGAGCAGTTCTTC. Amino acid sequence: CASSSPPGTGSNEQFF.

V and J are TRBV11-2 and TRBJ2-5; a possible D gene is TRBD2 (5 bases). The V gene lost 3 bases and the J gene lost 1 base, with 15 bases spanning the gap. CDR3 length: 16 residues. Germline V gives CDR1 SGHAT, CDR2 FQNNGV. CDR3 sequence reads: CASSFSLAIPQETQYF. The CDR3 DNA reads TGTGCCAGCAGCTTCTCTTTAGCGATACCCCAAGAGACCCAGTACTTC.

The chain links TRBV7-9 to TRBJ1-1; D is perhaps TRBD1 (6 bases). The CDR3 length is 13 residues. CDR1 and CDR2 from the germline V gene are SEHNR and FQNEAQ (reference sequence). Between the trimmed V and J ends, which lost 5 bases and 10 bases, there was a span of 17 bases. CDR3 nucleotide sequence: TGTGCCAGCAGCCAGGAACAGGGCATGATAGCTTTCTTT. Amino acids: CASSQEQGMIAFF.

This clonotype was seen repeatedly, ten times or more. The rearrangement links TRBV7-2 to TRBJ2-5; the D call may be TRBD1 or TRBD2 (5 bases each). V lost 5 bases to trimming and J lost 4 bases, with 14 bases between them. Per germline, CDR1 SGHTA and CDR2 FQGNSA. This CDR3 has 14 residues. The chain's CDR3 is CASSPTRGGETQYF. Here the CDR3 DNA reads TGTGCCAGCAGCCCCACTAGGGGTGGAGAGACCCAGTACTTC.

V is TRBV29-1 and J is TRBJ1-1; D unclear. The germline V gene encodes CDR1 SQVTM and CDR2 ANQGSEA. Between the trimmed V and J ends, which lost 4 bases and 1 base, there was a span of 16 bases. The CDR3 is 15 amino acids. CDR3 residues: CSVVWGIGWNTEAFF. The CDR3 bases are TGCAGCGTTGTATGGGGTATAGGGTGGAACACTGAAGCTTTCTTT.

The V and J genes are TRBV18 and TRBJ1-2; 10 nucleotides agree with TRBD1. Germline trimming cut 4 bases from V and 7 bases from J; bases unmatched to any gene: 9. The CDR3 is 15 residues long. CDR1 is KGHSH, CDR2 LQKENI, per germline. The CDR3 loop is CASSLSGTGEFGYTF. The CDR3 DNA follows: TGTGCCAGCTCACTCTCCGGGACAGGGGAATTTGGCTACACCTTC.

This clonotype was seen more than once but under ten times. The V and J genes are TRBV7-3 and TRBJ2-1; D possibly uses TRBD1 or TRBD2 (5 bases each). V was clipped by 5 bases and J by 9 bases, with 14 bases between them. The germline V gene encodes CDR1 SGHTA and CDR2 FQGTGA. This CDR3 comprises 13 residues. CDR3 coding DNA: TGTGCCAGCAGCGAGGGACCCAACATTGAGCAGTTCTTC. It translates to CASSEGPNIEQFF.

The gene calls are TRBV28 and TRBJ2-4, with D perhaps matching TRBD2 (6 bases). V was trimmed by 3 bases and J by 3 bases, leaving 12 bases between them. The CDR3 consists of 15 residues. The germline V gene encodes CDR1 MDHEN and CDR2 SYDVKM. The CDR3 nucleotides are TGTGCCAGCAGTTTTGGGGACTTCGGCAAAAACATTCAGTACTTC. Translating gives CASSFGDFGKNIQYF.

This clonotype was found a few times. The chain carries TRBV3-1 and TRBJ2-1; D gene unclear. There are 13 residues in the CDR3. Germline V gives CDR1 LGHDT, CDR2 YNNKEL (reference sequence). Trimming shortened V by 0 bases and J by 5 bases, and 5 bases separated the two germline ends. This chain's CDR3 is CASSQDTDNEQFF. In DNA form, the CDR3 reads TGTGCCAGCAGCCAAGATACGGACAATGAGCAGTTCTTC.

This clonotype came up a few times. The genes are TRBV7-7 and TRBJ2-1; 12 nucleotides align to TRBD2. This CDR3 has 14 amino acids. After removal of 5 bases from V and 7 bases from J, the junction contained 3 bases not matched to a gene. Germline lookup yields CDR1 SSHAT and CDR2 FNYEAQ (reference sequence). For the CDR3, the DNA is TGTGCCAGCAGCGCTAGCGGGGGGGCTAATGAGCAGTTCTTC. It codes for CASSASGGANEQFF.

J is TRBJ2-1 and V is TRBV12-3 or TRBV12-4; D could derive from TRBD1 or TRBD2 (5 bases each). V gave up 6 bases and J gave up 8 bases, with 11 bases separating them. CDR3 size: 12 residues. The CDR3 bases are TGTGCCAGCAGGCCTAGGGGAGATGAGCAGTTCTTC. Translating gives CASRPRGDEQFF.

Details on this clonotype: Mismatch with germline at one junction end may stem from a read error. The chain combines TRBV20-1 with TRBJ1-4; D call uncertain. Per germline, CDR1 DFQATT and CDR2 SNEGSKA (reference sequence). The CDR3 runs to 14 residues. CDR3 DNA: TGCAGTGCCCGTCGGAGGAGCGCTAATGAAAAACGGTTTTTT. It codes for CSARRRSANEKRFF.

This chain uses TRBV12-3 or TRBV12-4 with TRBJ1-1, with D tentatively TRBD1 (6 bases). Between the trimmed V and J ends, which lost 5 bases and 3 bases, there was a span of 13 bases. This CDR3 is 14 amino acids long. CDR3 protein: CASSRLAGDTEAFF. For the CDR3, the DNA is TGTGCCAGCAGTAGACTGGCAGGGGACACTGAAGCTTTCTTT.

V and J are TRBV29-1 and TRBJ1-5; TRBD1 aligns across 9 bases. V was clipped by 6 bases and J by 6 bases; unmatched bases: 9. Germline loops: CDR1 SQVTM, CDR2 ANQGSEA. This CDR3 comprises 14 residues. DNA of the CDR3: TGCAGCGTGAGGACAGGGGCTGGTTCTCAGCCCCAGCATTTT. It yields the protein CSVRTGAGSQPQHF.

The J gene is TRBJ2-3, the V gene TRBV5-1; 11 nucleotides line up with TRBD1. After removal of 7 bases from V and 7 bases from J, the junction contained 20 bases not matched to a gene. The CDR3 has 18 residues. The germline V gene has CDR1 SGHRS and CDR2 YFSETQ. The CDR3: CASLGQGAPGEDVYTQYF. DNA for the CDR3: TGCGCCAGCCTCGGACAGGGGGCGCCAGGAGAAGACGTATATACGCAGTATTTT.

The rearrangement links TRBV7-2 to TRBJ2-3, with TRBD2 matching over 10 bases. Unmatched junction bases numbered 6, after V lost 1 base and J lost 5 bases. The CDR3 is 16 amino acids. CDR1 SGHTA and CDR2 FQGNSA come from the germline V gene. CDR3 nucleotides: TGTGCCAGCAGCTTAGGAGGAGCGGGGGGGTTAGATACGCAGTATTTT. It translates to CASSLGGAGGLDTQYF.

Concerning this clonotype itself: One junction end does not reproduce the germline sequence, and a read error may be involved. The genes are TRBV7-2 and TRBJ1-1; D may be TRBD1 (6 bases). Germline assignment: CDR1 SGHTA and CDR2 FQGNSA. The CDR3 is 16 amino acids. The CDR3 sequence: CASSLAYGGPGTEAFF. For the CDR3, the DNA is TGTGCCAGCAGCCTAGCCTACGGGGGCCCGGGCACTGAAGCTTTCTTT.

The genes are TRBV12-3 or TRBV12-4 and TRBJ2-3; possibly TRBD1 or TRBD2 for D (6 bases each). CDR3 length equals 15 residues. Trimming took off 8 bases at V and 9 bases at J, with 24 bases between the two ends. CDR3 protein: CASCPRDGGPGTQYF. The CDR3 nucleotides read TGTGCCAGCTGCCCACGGGACGGGGGCCCAGGAACGCAGTATTTT.

The gene calls are TRBV7-3 and TRBJ2-1; D not resolved. The germline V gene encodes CDR1 SGHTA and CDR2 FQGTGA. The CDR3 extends over 15 amino acids. Trimming removed 2 bases from V and 2 bases from J, with 10 bases in between. For the CDR3, the DNA is TGTGCCAGCAGCTTAGGTCAGAGTGCCTACAATGAGCAGTTCTTC. This encodes CASSLGQSAYNEQFF. The complete variable domain, with remaining parts taken from reference TRBV7-3 and TRBJ2-1, reads GAGVSQTPSNKVTEKGKYVELRCDPISGHTALYWYRQSLGQGPEFLIYFQGTGAADDSGLPNDRFFAVRPEGSVSTLKIQRTERGDSAVYLCASSLGQSAYNEQFFGPGTRLTVL.

The chain is built from TRBV7-9 and TRBJ2-1; 7 positions agree with TRBD1. CDR3 length: 17 residues. After removal of 4 bases from V and 3 bases from J, the junction contained 12 bases not matched to a gene. Per the germline V gene, CDR1 is SEHNR and CDR2 is FQNEAQ (reference sequence). The CDR3 reads CASSSVDRAKHYNEQFF. CDR3 nucleotides: TGTGCCAGCAGCTCGGTCGACAGGGCTAAACACTACAATGAGCAGTTCTTC.